The 9 T cell receptor beta chains below all came from one sample that was sequenced in a study of T cells in Graves' hyperthyroidism and ophthalmopathy. It was RNA transcripts that yielded the amplified TCR beta CDR3 regions. The HTBI primer set served for first-round RT-PCR of the TCR CDR3. Using its own MiXCR run on the multiplex PCR reads, TCRdb lists one record per CDR3 protein. The sample gives 490,000 or so distinct CDR3 sequences, 22% of which show up once; around 50% is in the top ten. The sample comprised blood. The receptors come from a woman between 65 and 79 years old with Graves' ophthalmopathy.

Only a few counts were recorded for this clonotype. The V gene is TRBV30, the J gene TRBJ2-1; the match to TRBD2 covers 10 bases. CDR1 is GTSNPN and CDR2 is SVGIG in the germline V gene (reference sequence). V shed 0 bases and J 5 bases; nucleotides not matched to a gene: 4. The CDR3 consists of 15 residues. The chain's CDR3 is CAWSVGLAGDNEQFF. DNA of the CDR3: TGTGCCTGGAGTGTAGGTCTAGCGGGAGACAATGAGCAGTTCTTC. Using reference TRBV30 and TRBJ2-1 for the parts outside the CDR3, the full variable domain is SQTIHQWPATLVQPVGSPLSLECTVEGTSNPNLYWYRQAAGRGLQLLFYSVGIGQISSEVPQNLSASRPQDRQFILSSKKLLLSDSGFYLCAWSVGLAGDNEQFFGPGTRLTVL.

This clonotype appeared once. This sequence joins TRBV10-3 and TRBJ2-1; D may be TRBD2 (6 bases). This CDR3 is 15 amino acids long. V lost 4 bases, J lost 0 bases, and 10 bases lay in between. Germline lookup yields CDR1 ENHRY and CDR2 SYGVKD. The CDR3 region is CAISAGESSYNEQFF. As DNA, the CDR3 is TGTGCCATCAGTGCGGGGGAAAGCTCCTACAATGAGCAGTTCTTC.

The gene calls are TRBV3-1 and TRBJ2-5, with 10 bases matching TRBD1. Per the germline V gene, CDR1 is LGHDT and CDR2 is YNNKEL (reference sequence). This CDR3 comprises 15 residues. The V and J ends lost 2 bases and 2 bases, in that order; junction bases with no gene match: 2. The CDR3, as DNA: TGTGCCAGCAGCCAAAGGGACAGGGGTCAAGAGACCCAGTACTTC. Its translation: CASSQRDRGQETQYF.

This clonotype was recorded a few times. The chain couples TRBV24-1 to TRBJ2-1, with TRBD2 identical over 14 bases. CDR1 and CDR2 (germline): KGHDR, SFDVKD. V dropped 6 bases and J dropped 6; count of bases not matched to a gene: 6. There are 16 residues in the CDR3. The CDR3 DNA follows: TGTGCCACCAGTCCCAGACTAGCGGGAGGGCCCAATGAGCAGTTCTTC. This translates into CATSPRLAGGPNEQFF.

This clonotype has only one observation. The chain recombines TRBV13 with TRBJ2-1; 7 bases map to TRBD2. This CDR3 is built from 14 residues. Germline V CDR1 and CDR2: PRHDT, FYEKMQ (reference sequence). The junction had 11 bases not matched to a gene; V was cut back by 5 bases and J by 10 bases. DNA of the CDR3: TGTGCCAGCAGCCGGGGCCTGGCGGGAGTGGAGCAGTTCTTC. Its protein is CASSRGLAGVEQFF.

The sample holds many counts of this clonotype. V and J are TRBV12-3 or TRBV12-4 and TRBJ1-5; D gene ambiguous. The ends were cut back, 7 bases at V and 0 bases at J, with 16 bases in the middle. This CDR3 has 16 amino acids. The CDR3 DNA sequence: TGTGCCAGCAAATCACCGCCGGGTCTTAGCAATCAGCCCCAGCATTTT. Its translation is CASKSPPGLSNQPQHF.

This chain links TRBV27 with TRBJ2-2, with 8 positions matching TRBD1. J gave up 4 bases and V 7 bases, and 8 bases lay outside the gene matches. Germline lookup yields CDR1 MNHEY and CDR2 SMNVEV (reference sequence). The CDR3 is 15 amino acids. The CDR3 coding sequence is TGTGCCAGCAATCCGGACAGGGTAGGCACCGGGGAGCTGTTTTTT. Encoded protein: CASNPDRVGTGELFF.

This chain joins TRBV19 and TRBJ2-1; 7 bases align to TRBD2. The CDR3 covers 15 residues. V shed 3 bases, J shed 0 bases, and the junction held 2 bases outside the gene matches. The germline V gene encodes CDR1 LNHDA and CDR2 SQIVND (reference sequence). The CDR3 spells CASSMTSTSYNEQFF. Written as DNA, the CDR3 is TGTGCCAGTAGTATGACTAGCACCTCCTACAATGAGCAGTTCTTC.

The chain links TRBV7-2 to TRBJ2-7; tentative D call: TRBD2 (6 bases). CDR3 length: 14 residues. With 1 base removed from V and 8 bases from J, the gap between germline ends came to 15 bases. The germline CDR1 and CDR2 sequences are SGHTA and FQGNSA. The CDR3 loop reads CASSLGGDSRQQYF. In DNA, the CDR3 is TGTGCCAGCAGCTTAGGTGGGGACTCACGGCAGCAGTACTTC.